This TCR beta chain emerged from a study of T cells after yellow fever vaccination. Overall study: In the case of low-cell-number fractions, SMART-Seq v4 Ultra Low Input was used for preparation. Whole-study results and caveats: CD4 and CD8 compartments shared a small share of clonotypes. The bulk population could contribute abundant contaminating clonotypes to FACS-sorted repertoires.

CDR1 and CDR2 from the germline V gene are SGDLS and YYNGEE. The length of the CDR3 is 15 residues. V lost 1 base and J lost 3; bases outside the gene matches: 5. One entry per CDR3 protein results from TCRdb running MiXCR on the 5' RACE reads. Of about 170,000 distinct CDR3 sequences in the sample, about 10% were seen once. The table lists this clonotype with many counts. What it binds is not known. Sequencing used CD8+ T cells sorted from PBMCs, obtained 15 days after the yellow fever booster vaccination. The chain has TRBV9 and TRBJ2-5; TRBD2 agrees at 8 bases. This receptor was identified in a man aged 18 to 35 who received the YFV17D yellow fever vaccine. CDR3 bases: TGTGCCAGCAGCGTAATAGCGGGGCCGAAAGAGACCCAGTACTTC. Translation gives CASSVIAGPKETQYF. Based on the CDR3 plus reference TRBV9 and TRBJ2-5, the full variable domain is DSGVTQTPKHLITATGQRVTLRCSPRSGDLSVYWYQQSLDQGLQFLIQYYNGEERAKGNILERFSAQQFPDLHSELNLSSLELGDSALYFCASSVIAGPKETQYFGPGTRLLVL.